The rows below give T cell receptor beta chains drawn from one sample of a study of PD-1 blockade in classical Hodgkin lymphoma. The assay was immunoSEQ multiplex PCR, and TCRdb's table has in-frame clones only and misses some. The profile shows 25,000 to 30,000 clones, about 89% of them singletons. Sequencing was done on a sample of CD4+ T cells from blood. These TCRs come from a human donor with classical Hodgkin lymphoma. Each CDR3 is given with its conserved first and last residue. Each record gives: V gene, D gene, clone size, J gene, CDR3 protein, CDR3 DNA. D genes are given only for firm matches. Rows may omit the clone size; those that give it use once, few, many or a size class.

TRBV4-1	TRBD1	.	TRBJ1-2	CASSPEGADGYTF	TGCGCCAGCAGCCCGGAGGGGGCTGATGGCTACACCTTC
TRBV5-1	TRBD2	.	TRBJ2-2	CASSLAGRSGTGELFF	TGCGCCAGCAGCTTGGCCGGGAGGAGCGGCACCGGGGAGCTGTTTTTT
TRBV29-1	.	.	TRBJ1-1	CSVDRGSGTEAFF	TGCAGCGTAGACCGGGGGTCGGGCACTGAAGCTTTCTTT
TRBV15	TRBD1	.	TRBJ1-3	CATSSNLGQGYGNTIYF	TGTGCCACCAGCAGCAACTTGGGACAGGGGTATGGAAACACCATATATTTT
TRBV4-3	.	.	TRBJ2-6	CASSQRSGSGANVLTF	TGCGCCAGCAGCCAACGATCTGGGTCTGGGGCCAACGTCCTGACTTTC
TRBV5-8	.	.	TRBJ2-5	CASSLDRGLRETQYF	TGTGCCAGCAGCTTGGACAGGGGACTGAGAGAGACCCAGTACTTC
TRBV27	TRBD1	.	TRBJ1-2	CASSPGDRIYGYTF	TGTGCCAGCAGTCCCGGGGACAGAATCTATGGCTACACCTTC
TRBV7-2	TRBD1	.	TRBJ2-1	CASSVPSGQGGSSYNEQFF	TGTGCCAGCAGCGTTCCCTCGGGACAGGGGGGAAGCTCCTACAATGAGCAGTTCTTC
TRBV10-1	TRBD2	.	TRBJ2-3	CASSESGGWDTQYF	TGCGCCAGCAGTGAATCGGGAGGGTGGGATACGCAGTATTTT
TRBV5-1	TRBD2	.	TRBJ2-1	CASSLTGTSAGNEQFF	TGCGCCAGCAGCTTGACTGGGACTAGCGCGGGCAATGAGCAGTTCTTC
TRBV5-1	.	.	TRBJ1-4	CASSSGRTNEKLFF	TGCGCCAGCAGCTCGGGACGGACTAATGAAAAACTGTTTTTT
TRBV28	TRBD1	few	TRBJ1-4	CASSLRGRTEKLFF	TGTGCCAGCAGTTTGAGGGGGCGCACTGAAAAACTGTTTTTT
TRBV11-2	TRBD2	.	TRBJ2-7	CASSPTSGSYEQYF	TGTGCCAGCAGCCCGACTAGCGGGAGCTACGAGCAGTACTTC
TRBV6-6	.	.	TRBJ1-6	CASMDGKRGNSPLHF	TGTGCCAGCATGGACGGGAAACGAGGGAATTCACCCCTCCACTTT
TRBV5-1	TRBD1	once	TRBJ2-3	CASSLQGYGGTDTQYF	TGCGCCAGCAGCTTACAGGGGTACGGGGGCACAGATACGCAGTATTTT
TRBV6-1	.	.	TRBJ2-7	CASNQDPRSYEQYF	TGTGCCAGCAATCAGGACCCTCGGAGCTACGAGCAGTACTTC
TRBV19	TRBD2	.	TRBJ2-3	CASSIRAGGLDTQYF	TGTGCCAGTAGTATCCGAGCGGGAGGGCTTGATACGCAGTATTTT
TRBV28	.	.	TRBJ1-1	CASGHRDGNTEAFF	TGTGCCAGCGGTCACAGGGACGGGAACACTGAAGCTTTCTTT
TRBV5-5	TRBD2	.	TRBJ2-7	CASSLTWTSGLSYEQYF	TGTGCCAGCAGCTTGACCTGGACTAGCGGGTTGTCCTACGAGCAGTACTTC
TRBV18	.	.	TRBJ2-1	CASSPPSYNEQFF	TGTGCCAGCTCACCACCGTCCTACAATGAGCAGTTCTTC
TRBV11-2	TRBD2	.	TRBJ2-5	CASSLGLAGGRLETQYF	TGTGCCAGCAGCTTAGGACTAGCGGGAGGACGTCTAGAGACCCAGTACTTC
TRBV7-2	TRBD2	.	TRBJ2-2	CASSRGGRNTGELFF	TGTGCCAGCAGCCGAGGCGGGAGGAACACCGGGGAGCTGTTTTTT
TRBV19	TRBD2	.	TRBJ2-3	CASSTSGGPGTDTQYF	TGTGCCAGTAGTACCTCGGGAGGACCCGGCACAGATACGCAGTATTTT
TRBV9	TRBD1	.	TRBJ1-1	CASSARTGGETFF	TGTGCCAGCAGCGCCAGGACAGGGGGCGAAACTTTCTTT
TRBV28	TRBD1	.	TRBJ2-3	CASRPNRGTDTQYF	TGTGCCAGCAGACCGAACAGGGGGACAGATACGCAGTATTTT
TRBV5-1	TRBD2	.	TRBJ2-2	CASSGRETGELFF	TGCGCCAGCAGCGGGAGGGAAACCGGGGAGCTGTTTTTT
TRBV7-2	.	.	TRBJ2-1	CASSLGGINYNEQFF	TGTGCCAGCAGCTTAGGCGGGATTAATTACAATGAGCAGTTCTTC
TRBV5-1	.	.	TRBJ1-2	CASSLLLGGANYGYTF	TGCGCCAGCAGCTTGCTATTAGGGGGGGCTAACTATGGCTACACCTTC
TRBV7-8	.	.	TRBJ2-7	CASSSNKPYEQYF	TGTGCCAGCAGCTCGAACAAACCCTACGAGCAGTACTTC
TRBV15	.	.	TRBJ1-3	CATSRGGGGGGNTIYF	TGTGCCACCAGCAGAGGCGGGGGAGGTGGTGGAAACACCATATATTTT